Sequencing of this T cell receptor beta chain was carried out in a study of beta chain features in type 1 diabetes. Since all of the isolated RNA was reverse transcribed, expressed TCRB transcripts were what got sequenced. The study sequenced naive, central memory and regulatory T cell samples to an average of about 3.5 million reads. The protocol was immunoSEQ multiplex PCR, while the TCRdb copy is restricted to in-frame clones and leaves out a portion. The sample holds about 320,000 clones; around 15% are singletons and the top ten take more than 6.5%. This clone was seen ten or more times. Germline assignment: CDR1 ENHRY and CDR2 SYGVKD. The V end lost 3 bases, the J end lost 0 bases, and 10 bases lay between the germline ends. The CDR3 contains 15 residues.

J is TRBJ2-3 and V is TRBV10-3; D might be TRBD2 (6 bases). Specimen: central memory CD4+ T cells from blood. The clonotype originates from a man aged 25 to 40 in good health. For the CDR3, the DNA is TGTGCCATCAGTGACGTGGGAGGAAGCACAGATACGCAGTATTTT. Translating it yields CAISDVGGSTDTQYF.